This T cell receptor beta chain originates from a study of blood T cell repertoires in COVID-19. Across the study: Sites in the United States, Italy and Spain provided acute and convalescent COVID-19 samples. From T cells, B-cell-depleted T cells, or PBMCs came the material, which was cDNA or gDNA.

CDR3 size: 20 residues. V dropped 4 bases and J dropped 3; count of bases not matched to a gene: 16. Germline values: CDR1 KGHDR, CDR2 SFDVKD. In the authors' workflow: Cell counts per sample came from amplifying reference gene primers. The table came from immunoSEQ multiplex PCR; TCRdb's copy has only in-frame clones and leaves some out. The DNA was the basis for D and trimming; V, J and clone size are from that table. The profile shows some 54,000 clones, over 85% of them singletons. This clone was seen only once. The gene calls are TRBV24-1 and TRBJ2-6, with 8 positions matching TRBD1. The sequence derives from a man of 80 years or more with active or convalescent COVID-19. Sequencing input: peripheral blood. CDR3: CATSDDPAGGAVGGANVLTF. The CDR3 DNA reads as TGTGCCACCAGTGACGACCCCGCAGGGGGCGCGGTAGGTGGGGCCAACGTCCTGACTTTC.